Following are 30 T cell receptor beta chains from one sample sequenced in a study of human T cells and chemical hapten exposure. In TCRdb, the RACE reads were re-called with MiXCR into one record per CDR3 protein. There are a few hundred thousand distinct CDR3 sequences in the sample; 4% to 5.5% occur only once, and 2% to 2.5% lies in the top ten. Indicated time point: patch test 1, 2 weeks after DPC sensitization. Stated treatment: therapeutic diphenylcyclopropenone sensitization with weekly scalp DPC. The sequencing here drew on whole blood, taken in connection with sensitization to the hapten diphenylcyclopropenone (DPC). These receptors were obtained from a woman between 50 and 59 years old with alopecia areata. Some clones in this sample may be carry-over from other donors' samples.

On this clonotype itself: A much bigger clone sits one base away, suggesting this may be a read error. The chain joins TRBV5-1 to TRBJ2-1; D unresolved. The CDR3 consists of 15 residues. CDR1 SGHRS and CDR2 YFSETQ come from the germline V gene. DNA for the CDR3: TGCGCCGGCAGCTTGGTTCTGGGCACCTACAATGAGCAGTTCTTC. Encoded protein: CAGSLVLGTYNEQFF. The complete variable domain, with remaining parts taken from reference TRBV5-1 and TRBJ2-1, reads KAGVTQTPRYLIKTRGQQVTLSCSPISGHRSVSWYQQTPGQGLQFLFEYFSETQRNKGNFPGRFSGRQFSNSRSEMNVSTLELGDSALYLCAGSLVLGTYNEQFFGPGTRLTVL.

The V call is TRBV29-1, the J call TRBJ2-2; 12 bases are shared with TRBD2. Germline CDR1 SQVTM, CDR2 ANQGSEA. This CDR3 has 14 amino acids. Trimming at V came to 4 bases and at J to 4 bases, leaving 1 base not matched to a gene. The CDR3 DNA reads TGCAGCGTTGGGGGACTAGCGGGCACCGGGGAGCTGTTTTTT. It codes for CSVGGLAGTGELFF.

Details on this clonotype: A much larger clone sits a single nucleotide away, making a read error possible. Without the conserved terminal phenylalanine or tryptophan, this CDR3 likely stems from a read error. The V gene is TRBV9, the J gene TRBJ1-4; 10 bases map to TRBD1. The junction had 7 bases not matched to a gene; V was cut back by 0 bases and J by 8 bases. From germline, CDR1 is SGDLS and CDR2 YYNGEE. The CDR3 sequence is 16 residues long. The DNA of the CDR3 is TGTGCCAGCAGCGTAGGGGACAGGGGACTTTTGGAAAAACTGTTTTCT. Protein sequence: CASSVGDRGLLEKLFS.

This sequence joins TRBV24-1 and TRBJ2-5; D perhaps matches TRBD1 (6 bases). Germline CDR1 is KGHDR and CDR2 is SFDVKD. The V gene lost 0 bases and the J gene lost 5 bases, with 15 bases spanning the gap. This CDR3 spans 16 amino acids. This CDR3 is CATSDLAATGIETQYF. In DNA, the CDR3 is TGTGCCACCAGTGATTTGGCGGCCACAGGGATCGAGACCCAGTACTTC.

This clonotype was seen only a few times. The chain uses TRBV2 and TRBJ2-7; TRBD2 matches 10 bases. The CDR3 is 16 residues long. CDR1 SNHLY and CDR2 FYNNEI come from the germline V gene. V was pared by 6 bases and J by 4 bases, with 12 bases of the junction left unmatched. As DNA, the CDR3 is TGTGCCAGCAGGGAGATTTCGGGACTAGCGTCTTACGAGCAGTACTTC. Encoded protein: CASREISGLASYEQYF. The whole variable domain, remainder taken from reference TRBV2 and TRBJ2-7, is EPEVTQTPSHQVTQMGQEVILRCVPISNHLYFYWYRQILGQKVEFLVSFYNNEISEKSEIFDDQFSVERPDGSNFTLKIRSTKLEDSAMYFCASREISGLASYEQYFGPGTRLTVT.

The table lists this clonotype with many counts. This chain links TRBV11-2 with TRBJ2-1; 10 bases fit TRBD2. The J segment lost 2 bases and the V segment lost 5 bases, leaving 3 bases of the junction unmatched. The CDR3 sequence is 15 residues long. Germline-derived CDR1 and CDR2 are SGHAT and FQNNGV. The CDR3 is CASSLLAGPYNEQFF. CDR3 coding DNA: TGTGCCAGCAGCCTACTAGCGGGACCCTACAATGAGCAGTTCTTC.

This clonotype was picked up a small number of times. The rearrangement uses TRBV30 and TRBJ1-5; D is uncertain. Germline V CDR1 and CDR2: GTSNPN, SVGIG (reference sequence). V was shortened by 0 bases and J by 4 bases, with 4 bases between the two germline ends. The CDR3 spans 12 residues. The CDR3 spells CAWSVLNQPQHF. In DNA, the CDR3 is TGTGCCTGGAGTGTACTGAATCAGCCCCAGCATTTT.

This clonotype was observed many times. This rearrangement joins TRBV20-1 to TRBJ1-1; the match to TRBD1 covers 7 bases. The CDR3 runs to 15 residues. V shed 5 bases, J shed 0 bases, and the junction held 9 bases outside the gene matches. Germline-derived CDR1 and CDR2 are DFQATT and SNEGSKA (reference sequence). The CDR3 nucleotides read TGCAGTGCTCTGACAGGGTACCGCATGAACACTGAAGCTTTCTTT. Translating gives CSALTGYRMNTEAFF.

This clonotype has a count of ten or more. The chain has TRBV5-1 and TRBJ2-3; 12 nucleotides agree with TRBD2. The junction had 10 bases not matched to a gene; V was cut back by 0 bases and J by 2 bases. Germline lookup yields CDR1 SGHRS and CDR2 YFSETQ. CDR3 length: 19 amino acids. Written as DNA, the CDR3 is TGCGCCAGCAGCTTGGCCCTGCTAGCGGGAGGGCCGGTCACAGATACGCAGTATTTT. Translation: CASSLALLAGGPVTDTQYF.

The chain combines TRBV28 with TRBJ2-5; no definite D call. The CDR3 covers 13 residues. V lost 3 bases and J 5 bases, leaving 10 bases between the germline ends. The germline V gene encodes CDR1 MDHEN and CDR2 SYDVKM. The CDR3 region is CASSFDARETQYF. The CDR3 DNA reads TGTGCCAGCAGTTTCGATGCGAGGGAGACCCAGTACTTC.

Only a few counts were recorded for this clonotype. J is TRBJ1-1 and V is TRBV6-2 or TRBV6-3, with D uncertain. The CDR3 extends over 15 amino acids. The germline V gene encodes CDR1 MNHEY and CDR2 SVGEGT. V was pared by 3 bases and J by 1 base, with 12 bases between. CDR3 bases: TGTGCCAGCAGTTATCCTGGCTTCCCGAACACTGAAGCTTTCTTT. This sequence encodes CASSYPGFPNTEAFF.

This clonotype was counted many times. V gene TRBV13 combines with J gene TRBJ2-7, with TRBD2 as a possible D gene (6 bases). CDR3 length: 15 residues. Trimming took 5 bases from V and 2 from J, leaving 16 bases between them. Per germline, CDR1 PRHDT and CDR2 FYEKMQ (reference sequence). CDR3 nucleotides: TGTGCCAGCAGCCCCAGTTCTAGCGTCGCCTACGAGCAGTACTTC. The encoded protein is CASSPSSSVAYEQYF.

The genes are TRBV19 and TRBJ2-4; no clear D. Trimming shortened V by 1 base and J by 7 bases, and 17 bases separated the two germline ends. Germline V CDR1 and CDR2: LNHDA, SQIVND (reference sequence). This CDR3 region has 16 residues. The CDR3 sequence: CASSIGWLQKANIQYF. The CDR3 DNA sequence: TGTGCCAGTAGTATAGGGTGGCTACAGAAGGCGAACATTCAGTACTTC. Supplemented by reference TRBV19 and TRBJ2-4, the full variable domain reads DGGITQSPKYLFRKEGQNVTLSCEQNLNHDAMYWYRQDPGQGLRLIYYSQIVNDFQKGDIAEGYSVSREKKESFPLTVTSAQKNPTAFYLCASSIGWLQKANIQYFGAGTRLSVL.

This clonotype was recorded at least ten times. The chain joins TRBV5-1 to TRBJ2-7; 7 bases agree with TRBD1. V was pared by 4 bases and J by 2 bases, with 9 bases of the junction left unmatched. Germline CDR1 and CDR2: SGHRS and YFSETQ. There are 15 residues in the CDR3. The CDR3 loop is CASSPTGVGAYEQYF. CDR3 in DNA: TGCGCCAGCAGCCCTACAGGGGTAGGGGCCTACGAGCAGTACTTC.

This clonotype has a count of ten or more. The chain combines TRBV5-1 with TRBJ2-2, with D unclear. V dropped 1 base and J dropped 2 bases, with 12 bases sitting between them. Per germline, CDR1 SGHRS and CDR2 YFSETQ. This CDR3 has 16 residues. CDR3 nucleotide sequence: TGCGCCAGCAGCTTGATGGCAGCCACAAACACCGGGGAGCTGTTTTTT. Encoded protein: CASSLMAATNTGELFF.

The gene calls are TRBV5-1 and TRBJ1-6; weak D call: TRBD1 (6 bases). CDR3 size: 13 residues. In germline, CDR1 is SGHRS, CDR2 YFSETQ. V lost 0 bases and J lost 11, with 9 bases in between. The CDR3 region has the DNA TGCGCCAGCAGCTTGGGCGGGGACACACCCCTCCACTTT. Protein: CASSLGGDTPLHF.

The CDR3 bases are TGTGCCACCAGCAGAGATGGGGGACAGCTAAAAAACATTCAGTACTTC. Protein: CATSRDGGQLKNIQYF. The chain couples TRBV15 to TRBJ2-4; 7 bases fit TRBD1. The germline V gene has CDR1 LNHNV and CDR2 YYDKDF (reference sequence). Trimming cost V 0 bases and J 4 bases; bases outside gene matches: 6. The CDR3 length is 16 residues.

The CDR3 DNA sequence: TGTGCCAGCAGGGGACAGGGAAGCTCCTACAATGAGCAGTTCTTC. Translating it yields CASRGQGSSYNEQFF. The chain carries TRBV12-3 or TRBV12-4 and TRBJ2-1, with 9 bases fitting TRBD1. Germline trimming cut 6 bases from V and 0 bases from J; bases unmatched to any gene: 3. This CDR3 spans 15 amino acids.

The gene calls are TRBV6-2 or TRBV6-3 and TRBJ2-1, with TRBD2 identical over 10 bases. V lost 7 bases, J lost 2 bases, and 5 bases stayed unmatched. CDR1 MNHEY and CDR2 SVGEGT come from the germline V gene. The CDR3 is 15 residues long. CDR3 residues: CASTPAGGTYNEQFF. The CDR3 nucleotides read TGTGCCAGCACTCCAGCGGGAGGGACCTACAATGAGCAGTTCTTC.

This clonotype was seen a few times. The rearrangement links TRBV12-3 or TRBV12-4 to TRBJ2-1, with D possibly TRBD1 on 5 matching bases. Trimming shortened V by 5 bases and J by 9 bases, and 11 bases separated the two germline ends. The CDR3 length is 12 residues. The CDR3 loop is CASSPRVGEQFF. In DNA, the CDR3 is TGTGCCAGCAGTCCCAGGGTAGGTGAGCAGTTCTTC.

This clonotype was observed at least ten times. The chain recombines TRBV20-1 with TRBJ2-7, with D hard to call. The CDR3 is 12 residues long. Germline CDR1 and CDR2: DFQATT and SNEGSKA (reference sequence). Trimming pared 5 bases from V and 1 base from J, leaving 9 bases between. The CDR3 coding sequence is TGCAGTGCTCAGGCAAAGTCCTACGAGCAGTACTTC. This codes for CSAQAKSYEQYF.

In this sample, this clonotype turned up many times. The chain recombines TRBV29-1 with TRBJ1-1; maybe TRBD1 (5 bases). CDR3 length equals 12 residues. With 4 bases removed from V and 5 bases from J, the gap between germline ends came to 11 bases. The germline CDR1 and CDR2 sequences are SQVTM and ANQGSEA. The CDR3 DNA sequence: TGCAGCGTTGGGGGCCTAGGGACTGAAGCTTTCTTT. It encodes CSVGGLGTEAFF.

This clonotype was counted a few times. V gene TRBV15 combines with J gene TRBJ1-1; D call uncertain. The CDR3 covers 13 residues. V dropped 0 bases and J dropped 6 bases, with 8 bases sitting between them. Germline V gene lookup returns CDR1 LNHNV and CDR2 YYDKDF (reference sequence). The CDR3 region has the DNA TGTGCCACCAGCAGAGATCCGGGATCTGAAGCTTTCTTT. Encoded protein: CATSRDPGSEAFF.

This clonotype was counted a few times. The V and J genes are TRBV7-9 and TRBJ1-1; D gene unclear. V lost 4 bases to trimming and J lost 5 bases, with 14 bases between them. In germline, CDR1 is SEHNR, CDR2 FQNEAQ (reference sequence). This CDR3 region has 14 residues. This chain's CDR3 is CASSSEVATTEAFF. The CDR3 nucleotides read TGTGCCAGCAGCTCCGAGGTTGCGACAACTGAAGCTTTCTTT. The complete variable domain, with remaining parts taken from reference TRBV7-9 and TRBJ1-1, reads DTGVSQNPRHKITKRGQNVTFRCDPISEHNRLYWYRQTLGQGPEFLTYFQNEAQLEKSRLLSDRFSAERPKGSFSTLEIQRTEQGDSAMYLCASSSEVATTEAFFGQGTRLTVV.

This clonotype was counted ten times or more. The chain combines TRBV9 with TRBJ2-1, with 8 bases aligning to TRBD2. Germline CDR1 reads SGDLS; CDR2 reads YYNGEE. The CDR3 length is 15 residues. Trimming took 0 bases from V and 5 from J; bases not matched to a gene: 4. CDR3: CASSVESSGNNEQFF. The CDR3 DNA reads TGTGCCAGCAGCGTAGAGAGTAGCGGGAACAATGAGCAGTTCTTC.

This clonotype was picked up many times. This rearrangement joins TRBV28 to TRBJ2-7; tentatively, D is TRBD2 (6 bases). This CDR3 is built from 15 residues. The V gene lost 3 bases and the J gene lost 7 bases, with 19 bases spanning the gap. Germline V gives CDR1 MDHEN, CDR2 SYDVKM. CDR3 protein: CASSFGSVNPSEQYF. The CDR3 nucleotides read TGTGCCAGCAGTTTCGGGAGTGTAAATCCCAGTGAGCAGTACTTC. The variable domain in full, completed from reference TRBV28 and TRBJ2-7, reads DVKVTQSSRYLVKRTGEKVFLECVQDMDHENMFWYRQDPGLGLRLIYFSYDVKMKEKGDIPEGYSVSREKKERFSLILESASTNQTSMYLCASSFGSVNPSEQYFGPGTRLTVT.

The DNA for the CDR3 is TGTGCCAGCAGGCGGCAGGGCGTAGAGGGCTACACCTTC. This encodes CASRRQGVEGYTF. V gene TRBV12-3 or TRBV12-4 combines with J gene TRBJ1-2; tentative D call: TRBD1 (5 bases). The CDR3 is made up of 13 amino acids. V was cut by 6 bases and J by 8 bases, with 16 bases left in between.

This clonotype has just a few counts. The genes are TRBV5-1 and TRBJ2-1; 10 bases agree with TRBD2. Looked up from germline, CDR1 is SGHRS and CDR2 is YFSETQ. J lost 9 bases, V lost 3 bases, and 6 bases had no gene match. This CDR3 comprises 14 residues. This CDR3 reads CASSSNSGRFEQFF. For the CDR3, the DNA is TGCGCCAGCAGCTCTAATAGCGGGAGGTTTGAGCAGTTCTTC.

There are many counts of this clonotype. The chain recombines TRBV7-2 with TRBJ2-5; 8 bases align to TRBD1. The CDR3 spans 15 residues. The trim removed 2 bases at V and 9 bases at J, leaving 11 bases unmatched. Germline values: CDR1 SGHTA, CDR2 FQGNSA. The CDR3, as DNA: TGTGCCAGCAGCTTATGGCAGGGGGCCCTCGCGGCCCAGTACTTC. This codes for CASSLWQGALAAQYF.

V usage is TRBV11-2 and J usage is TRBJ2-2; 9 positions agree with TRBD1. The V and J ends lost 8 bases and 7 bases, in that order; junction bases with no gene match: 11. Germline-derived CDR1 and CDR2 are SGHAT and FQNNGV. CDR3 length: 15 amino acids. CDR3 sequence: CASQPGTGWNGELFF. In DNA, the CDR3 is TGTGCCAGCCAGCCCGGGACAGGGTGGAACGGGGAGCTGTTTTTT.